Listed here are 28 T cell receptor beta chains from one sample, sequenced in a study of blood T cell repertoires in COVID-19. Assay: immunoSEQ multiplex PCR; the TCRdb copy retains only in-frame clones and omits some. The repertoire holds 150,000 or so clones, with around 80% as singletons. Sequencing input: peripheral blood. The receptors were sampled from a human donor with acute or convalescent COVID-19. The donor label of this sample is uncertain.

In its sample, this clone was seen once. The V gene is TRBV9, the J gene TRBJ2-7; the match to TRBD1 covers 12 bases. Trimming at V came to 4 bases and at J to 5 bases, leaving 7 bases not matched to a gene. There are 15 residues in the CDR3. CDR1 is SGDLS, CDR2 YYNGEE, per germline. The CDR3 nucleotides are TGTGCCAGCAGCCCCGCCGGGACAGGGGGCCACGAGCAGTACTTC. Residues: CASSPAGTGGHEQYF.

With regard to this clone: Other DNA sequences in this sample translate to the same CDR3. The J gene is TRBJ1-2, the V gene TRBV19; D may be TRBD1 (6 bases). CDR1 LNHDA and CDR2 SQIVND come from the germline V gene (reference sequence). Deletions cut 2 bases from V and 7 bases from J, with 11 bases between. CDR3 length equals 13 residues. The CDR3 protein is CASSIPQGGGYTF. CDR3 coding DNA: TGTGCCAGTAGTATACCACAGGGCGGTGGCTACACCTTC.

The CDR3: CASSLVYPNYGYTF. The CDR3 DNA reads TGTGCCAGCAGCTTGGTGTATCCTAACTATGGCTACACCTTC. The rearrangement joins TRBV5-6 to TRBJ1-2; no definite D call. Trimming took 0 bases from V and 0 from J, leaving 6 bases between them. The CDR3 length is 14 residues. CDR1 SGHDT and CDR2 YYEEEE come from the germline V gene.

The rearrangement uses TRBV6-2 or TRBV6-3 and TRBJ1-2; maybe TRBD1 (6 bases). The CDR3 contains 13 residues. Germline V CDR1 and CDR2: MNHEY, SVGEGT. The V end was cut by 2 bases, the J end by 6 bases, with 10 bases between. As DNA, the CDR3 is TGTGCCAGCAGTTACACTACAGGGCATGGCTACACCTTC. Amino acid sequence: CASSYTTGHGYTF.

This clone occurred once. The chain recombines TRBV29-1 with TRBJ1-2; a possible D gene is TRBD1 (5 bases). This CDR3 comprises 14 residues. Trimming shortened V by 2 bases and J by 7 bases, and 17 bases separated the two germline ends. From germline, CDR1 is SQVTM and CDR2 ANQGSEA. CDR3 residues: CSVESRGPLGGYTF. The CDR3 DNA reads TGCAGCGTTGAATCAAGGGGCCCCCTAGGTGGCTACACCTTC.

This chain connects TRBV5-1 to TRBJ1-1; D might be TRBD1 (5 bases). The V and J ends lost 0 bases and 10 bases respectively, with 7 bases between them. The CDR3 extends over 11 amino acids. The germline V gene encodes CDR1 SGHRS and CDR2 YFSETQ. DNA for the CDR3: TGCGCCAGCAGCTTGGGCAGGGCAGCTTTCTTT. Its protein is CASSLGRAAFF. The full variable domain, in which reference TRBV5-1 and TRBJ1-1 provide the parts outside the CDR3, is KAGVTQTPRYLIKTRGQQVTLSCSPISGHRSVSWYQQTPGQGLQFLFEYFSETQRNKGNFPGRFSGRQFSNSRSEMNVSTLELGDSALYLCASSLGRAAFFGQGTRLTVV.

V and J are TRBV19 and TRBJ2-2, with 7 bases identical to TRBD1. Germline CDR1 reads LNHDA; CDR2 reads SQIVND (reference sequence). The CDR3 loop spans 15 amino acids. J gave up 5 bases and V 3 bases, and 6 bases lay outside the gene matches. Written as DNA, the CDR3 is TGTGCCAGTAGTATTACAGGGGTCAAAACCGGGGAGCTGTTTTTT. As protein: CASSITGVKTGELFF. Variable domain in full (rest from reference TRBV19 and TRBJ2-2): DGGITQSPKYLFRKEGQNVTLSCEQNLNHDAMYWYRQDPGQGLRLIYYSQIVNDFQKGDIAEGYSVSREKKESFPLTVTSAQKNPTAFYLCASSITGVKTGELFFGEGSRLTVL.

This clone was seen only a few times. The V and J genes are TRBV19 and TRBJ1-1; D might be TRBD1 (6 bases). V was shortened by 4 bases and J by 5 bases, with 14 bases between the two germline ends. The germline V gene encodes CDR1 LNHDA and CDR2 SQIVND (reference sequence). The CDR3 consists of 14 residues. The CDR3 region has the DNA TGTGCCAGTAGTAAGGACAGAGTTGGAACTGAAGCTTTCTTT. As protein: CASSKDRVGTEAFF.

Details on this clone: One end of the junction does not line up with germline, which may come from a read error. CDR3 sequence: CASSKTGTAPSAANVLTF. CDR3 bases: TGTGCCAGTAGTAAAACCGGGACAGCTCCCTCTGCGGCCAACGTCCTGACTTTC. This sequence joins TRBV19 and TRBJ2-6; 7 bases map to TRBD1. The CDR3 length is 18 residues. Germline V gene lookup returns CDR1 LNHDA and CDR2 SQIVND (reference sequence).

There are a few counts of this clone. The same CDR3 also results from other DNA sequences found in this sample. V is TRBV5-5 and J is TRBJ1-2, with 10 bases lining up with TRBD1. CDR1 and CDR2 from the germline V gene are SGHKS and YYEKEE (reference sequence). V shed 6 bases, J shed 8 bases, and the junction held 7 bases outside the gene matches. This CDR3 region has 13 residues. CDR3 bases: TGTGCCAGCAACCGGGGGACAGGGGCGGGCTACACCTTC. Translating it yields CASNRGTGAGYTF. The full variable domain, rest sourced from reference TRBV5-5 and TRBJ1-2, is DAGVTQSPTHLIKTRGQQVTLRCSPISGHKSVSWYQQVLGQGPQFIFQYYEKEERGRGNFPDRFSARQFPNYSSELNVNALLLGDSALYLCASNRGTGAGYTFGSGTRLTVV.

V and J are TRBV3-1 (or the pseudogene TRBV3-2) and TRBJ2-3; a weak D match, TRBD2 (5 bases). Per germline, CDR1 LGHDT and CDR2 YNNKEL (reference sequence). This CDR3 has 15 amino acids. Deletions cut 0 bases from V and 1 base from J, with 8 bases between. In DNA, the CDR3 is TGTGCCAGCAGCCAAGATCGGGGTCGCACAGATACGCAGTATTTT. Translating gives CASSQDRGRTDTQYF.

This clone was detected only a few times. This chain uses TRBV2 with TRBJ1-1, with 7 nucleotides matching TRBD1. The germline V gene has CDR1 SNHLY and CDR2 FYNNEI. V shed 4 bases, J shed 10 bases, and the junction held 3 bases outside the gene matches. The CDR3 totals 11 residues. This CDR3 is CASSVEGAAFF. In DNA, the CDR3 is TGTGCCAGCAGTGTCGAGGGGGCAGCTTTCTTT.

The CDR3 reads CASSIQGAQETQYF. The CDR3 nucleotides read TGTGCCAGCAGCATACAGGGAGCGCAAGAGACCCAGTACTTC. V is TRBV7-9 and J is TRBJ2-5, with TRBD1 as a possible D gene (6 bases). Germline V lookup: CDR1 SEHNR, CDR2 FQNEAQ (reference sequence). The V end lost 5 bases, the J end lost 2 bases, and 12 bases lay between the germline ends. The CDR3 is 14 residues long.

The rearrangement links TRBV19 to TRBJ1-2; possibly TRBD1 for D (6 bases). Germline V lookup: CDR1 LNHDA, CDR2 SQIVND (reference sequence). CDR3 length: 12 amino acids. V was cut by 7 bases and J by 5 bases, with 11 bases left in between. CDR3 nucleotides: TGTGCCAGTAAGGACAGCCTATATGGCTACACCTTC. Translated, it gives CASKDSLYGYTF.

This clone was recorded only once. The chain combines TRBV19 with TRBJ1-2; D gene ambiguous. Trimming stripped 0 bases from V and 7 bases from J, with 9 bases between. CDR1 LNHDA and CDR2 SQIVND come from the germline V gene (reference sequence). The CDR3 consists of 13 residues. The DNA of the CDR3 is TGTGCCAGTAGTATAGATTTGATCGGTGGCTACACCTTC. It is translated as CASSIDLIGGYTF.

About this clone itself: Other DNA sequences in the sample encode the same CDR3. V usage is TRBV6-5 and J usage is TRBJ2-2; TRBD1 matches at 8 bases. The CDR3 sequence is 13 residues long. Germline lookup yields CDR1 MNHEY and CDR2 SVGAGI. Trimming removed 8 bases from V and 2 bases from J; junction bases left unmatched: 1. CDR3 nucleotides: TGTGCCAGCGACAGGGGAAACACCGGGGAGCTGTTTTTT. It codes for CASDRGNTGELFF.

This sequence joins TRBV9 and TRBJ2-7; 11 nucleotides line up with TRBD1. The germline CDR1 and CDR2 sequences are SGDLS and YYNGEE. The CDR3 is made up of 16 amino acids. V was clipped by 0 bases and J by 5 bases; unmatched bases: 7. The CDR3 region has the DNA TGTGCCAGCAGCGTAGCCCCAGGGACAGGGGGTGACGAGCAGTACTTC. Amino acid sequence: CASSVAPGTGGDEQYF. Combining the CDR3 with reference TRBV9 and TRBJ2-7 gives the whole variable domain DSGVTQTPKHLITATGQRVTLRCSPRSGDLSVYWYQQSLDQGLQFLIQYYNGEERAKGNILERFSAQQFPDLHSELNLSSLELGDSALYFCASSVAPGTGGDEQYFGPGTRLTVT.

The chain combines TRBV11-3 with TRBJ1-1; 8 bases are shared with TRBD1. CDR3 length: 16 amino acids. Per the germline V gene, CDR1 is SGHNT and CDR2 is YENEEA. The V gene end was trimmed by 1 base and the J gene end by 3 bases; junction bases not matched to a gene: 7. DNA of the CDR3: TGTGCCAGCAGCTTAGGCCACGACAGGGGTGACACTGAAGCTTTCTTT. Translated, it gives CASSLGHDRGDTEAFF.

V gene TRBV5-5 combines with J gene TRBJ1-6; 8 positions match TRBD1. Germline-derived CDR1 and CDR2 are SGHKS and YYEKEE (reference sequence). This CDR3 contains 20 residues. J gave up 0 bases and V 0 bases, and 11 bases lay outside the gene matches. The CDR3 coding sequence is TGTGCCAGCAGCTTGGAGCTTATTGGGACAGGCGGCTCCTATAATTCACCCCTCCACTTT. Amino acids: CASSLELIGTGGSYNSPLHF.

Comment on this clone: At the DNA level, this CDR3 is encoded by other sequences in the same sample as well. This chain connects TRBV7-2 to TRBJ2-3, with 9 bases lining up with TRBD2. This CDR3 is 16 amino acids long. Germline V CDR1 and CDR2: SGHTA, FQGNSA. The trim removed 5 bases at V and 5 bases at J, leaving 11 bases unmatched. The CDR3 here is CASSPRGGGAGDTQYF. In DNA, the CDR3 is TGTGCCAGCAGCCCGAGAGGCGGGGGGGCGGGAGATACGCAGTATTTT.

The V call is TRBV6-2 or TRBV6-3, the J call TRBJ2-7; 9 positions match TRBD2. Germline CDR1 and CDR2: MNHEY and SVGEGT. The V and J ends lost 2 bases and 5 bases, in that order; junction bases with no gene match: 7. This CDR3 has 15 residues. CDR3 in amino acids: CASSYRRGGSDEQYF. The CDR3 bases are TGTGCCAGCAGTTACAGGCGGGGGGGCAGCGACGAGCAGTACTTC.

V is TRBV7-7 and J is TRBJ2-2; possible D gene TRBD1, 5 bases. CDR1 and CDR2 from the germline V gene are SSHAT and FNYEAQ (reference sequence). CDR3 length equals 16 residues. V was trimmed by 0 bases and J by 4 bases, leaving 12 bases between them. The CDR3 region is CASSLARGRGTGELFF. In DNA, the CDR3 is TGTGCCAGCAGCTTAGCAAGGGGTCGAGGCACCGGGGAGCTGTTTTTT.

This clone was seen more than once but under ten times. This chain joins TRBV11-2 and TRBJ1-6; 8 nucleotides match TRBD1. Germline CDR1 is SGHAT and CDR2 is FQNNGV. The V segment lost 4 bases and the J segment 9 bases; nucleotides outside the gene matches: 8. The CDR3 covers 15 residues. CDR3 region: CASSYPTGVSSPLHF. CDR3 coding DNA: TGTGCCAGCAGCTACCCGACAGGGGTGAGTTCACCCCTCCACTTT.

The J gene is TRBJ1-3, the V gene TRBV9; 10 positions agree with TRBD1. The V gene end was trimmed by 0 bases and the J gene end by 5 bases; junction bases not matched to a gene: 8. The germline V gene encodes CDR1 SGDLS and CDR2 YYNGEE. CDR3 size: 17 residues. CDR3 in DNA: TGTGCCAGCAGCGTAGATCTAGGGGGACAGGGGAGAAACACCATATATTTT. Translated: CASSVDLGGQGRNTIYF.

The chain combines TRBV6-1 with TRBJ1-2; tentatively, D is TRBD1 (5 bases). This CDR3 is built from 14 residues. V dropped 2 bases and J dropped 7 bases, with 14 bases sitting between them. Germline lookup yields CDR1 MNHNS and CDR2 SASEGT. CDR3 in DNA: TGTGCCAGCAGTGAATTAATGGGGCAATTTGGCTACACCTTC. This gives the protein CASSELMGQFGYTF.

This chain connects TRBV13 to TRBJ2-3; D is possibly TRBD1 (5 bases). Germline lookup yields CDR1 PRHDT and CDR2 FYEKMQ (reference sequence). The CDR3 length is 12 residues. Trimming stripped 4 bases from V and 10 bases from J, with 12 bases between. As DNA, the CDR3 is TGTGCCAGCAGCTCGAGTCCAGGGCCGCAGTATTTT. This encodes CASSSSPGPQYF. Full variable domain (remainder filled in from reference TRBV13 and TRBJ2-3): AAGVIQSPRHLIKEKRETATLKCYPIPRHDTVYWYQQGPGQDPQFLISFYEKMQSDKGSIPDRFSAQQFSDYHSELNMSSLELGDSALYFCASSSSPGPQYFGPGTRLTVL.

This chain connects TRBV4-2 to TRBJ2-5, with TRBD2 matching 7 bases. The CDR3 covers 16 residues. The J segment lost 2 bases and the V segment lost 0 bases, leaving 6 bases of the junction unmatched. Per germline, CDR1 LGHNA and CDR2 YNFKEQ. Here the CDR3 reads CASSQDRQRGQETQYF. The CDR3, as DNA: TGTGCCAGCAGCCAAGATCGCCAGCGGGGTCAAGAGACCCAGTACTTC.

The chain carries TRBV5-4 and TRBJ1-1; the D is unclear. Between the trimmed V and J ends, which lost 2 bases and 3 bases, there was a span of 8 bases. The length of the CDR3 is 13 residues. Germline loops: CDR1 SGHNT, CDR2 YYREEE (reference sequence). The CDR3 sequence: CASSLLADTEAFF. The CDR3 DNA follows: TGTGCCAGCAGCTTATTGGCAGACACTGAAGCTTTCTTT.